The rows below give T cell receptor beta chains drawn from one sample of a study of PD-L1 blockade in urothelial cancer. Repertoires were generated with immunoSEQ multiplex PCR, while TCRdb's copy carries only in-frame clones and drops some. This sample carries approximately 38,000 clones, 65% to 85% of them seen once, and the ten largest clones take 16%. The sequenced sample was PBMCs, obtained around atezolizumab (anti-PD-L1) treatment. These receptors were taken from a man aged 55-75 years with urothelial cancer. CDR3s include the opening cysteine and the closing phenylalanine or tryptophan. D genes are given only for firm matches. Only some rows state a clone size, as once, few, many or a class for expanded clones.

D gene	V gene	J gene	clone size	CDR3 protein	CDR3 DNA
-	TRBV19	TRBJ1-5	-	CTSQSPNQPQHF	TGTACCAGTCAGTCACCCAATCAGCCCCAGCATTTT
-	TRBV5-1	TRBJ2-1	-	CASSLVGEVQFF	TGCGCCAGCAGCTTGGTCGGGGAAGTGCAGTTCTTC
-	TRBV4-3	TRBJ2-3	-	CASSLQSPDTQYF	TGCGCCAGCAGCCTACAGTCTCCAGATACGCAGTATTTT
-	TRBV5-5	TRBJ2-1	-	CASSSANPGQSKFF	TGTGCCAGCAGCTCGGCAAATCCGGGACAAAGCAAGTTCTTC
-	TRBV7-6	TRBJ1-1	-	CASSLASGSRTEAFF	TGTGCCAGCAGCTTAGCGTCCGGGTCGAGGACTGAAGCTTTCTTT
TRBD1	TRBV5-8	TRBJ2-3	-	CASSRGQFTDTQYF	TGTGCCAGCAGCCGGGGACAGTTTACAGATACGCAGTATTTT
-	TRBV5-1	TRBJ2-7	-	CASSFAEASYEQYF	TGCGCCAGCAGCTTCGCGGAGGCATCTTACGAGCAGTACTTC
TRBD1	TRBV5-4	TRBJ2-2	-	CASSLPTGDTGELFF	TGTGCCAGCAGCCTTCCGACAGGGGACACCGGGGAGCTGTTTTTT
-	TRBV10-3	TRBJ2-4	-	CAISEPNRQLAKNIQYF	TGTGCCATCAGTGAGCCGAACCGACAACTAGCCAAAAACATTCAGTACTTC
TRBD1	TRBV6-6	TRBJ1-4	-	CASSYFGDRAEKLFF	TGTGCCAGCAGTTACTTCGGAGACAGGGCTGAAAAACTGTTTTTT
-	TRBV25-1	TRBJ1-5	-	CASSDLGGGQPQHF	TGTGCCAGCAGTGACCTTGGGGGCGGACAGCCCCAGCATTTT
TRBD1	TRBV5-1	TRBJ2-1	-	CASSLAGQGANEQFF	TGCGCCAGCAGCTTGGCCGGGCAGGGGGCCAATGAGCAGTTCTTC
-	TRBV6-5	TRBJ2-2	-	CASSEQVTGELFF	TGTGCCAGCAGTGAACAAGTCACCGGGGAGCTGTTTTTT
-	TRBV28	TRBJ2-7	-	CASSRVSYEQYF	TGTGCCAGCAGTCGTGTCTCCTACGAGCAGTACTTC
-	TRBV4-3	TRBJ2-1	-	CASSRMLANDEQFF	TGCGCCAGCAGCCGTATGCTAGCGAACGATGAGCAGTTCTTC
-	TRBV28	TRBJ1-2	few	CASSGTPRGYTF	TGTGCCAGCAGTGGGACACCCCGGGGCTACACCTTC
-	TRBV19	TRBJ1-1	few	CASSIDSSSRWTEAFF	TGTGCCAGTAGTATAGATAGTAGTTCGCGGTGGACTGAAGCTTTCTTT
TRBD2	TRBV5-4	TRBJ2-2	once	CASSLELAGANTGELFF	TGTGCCAGCAGCTTGGAACTAGCGGGTGCGAACACCGGGGAGCTGTTTTTT
TRBD2	TRBV5-6	TRBJ2-2	-	CASSPLAGGTLNTGELFF	TGTGCCAGCAGCCCCCTGGCGGGGGGCACACTCAACACCGGGGAGCTGTTTTTT
-	TRBV5-8	TRBJ2-7	-	CASSFGGTGEQYF	TGTGCCAGCAGCTTCGGCGGCACGGGGGAGCAGTACTTC
TRBD1	TRBV15	TRBJ1-5	few	CATSRATGGSYSNQPQHF	TGTGCCACCAGCAGAGCGACAGGGGGCTCTTATAGCAATCAGCCCCAGCATTTT
-	TRBV7-2	TRBJ1-1	once	CASSSRTRAFF	TGTGCCAGCAGCTCAAGAACGAGAGCTTTCTTT
-	TRBV15	TRBJ1-1	-	CATSGGNEGQNEAFF	TGTGCCACCAGCGGGGGAAACGAGGGACAAAATGAAGCTTTCTTT
-	TRBV13	TRBJ2-3	-	CASSKRLSTDTQYF	TGTGCCAGCAGTAAACGACTCAGCACAGATACGCAGTATTTT
TRBD2	TRBV4-1	TRBJ2-5	-	CASSTLAGGPTGETQYF	TGCGCCAGCAGCACCCTAGCGGGGGGGCCAACTGGAGAGACCCAGTACTTC
-	TRBV7-2	TRBJ2-4	-	CASSLLQANIQYF	TGTGCCAGCAGCCTTCTCCAAGCGAACATTCAGTACTTC